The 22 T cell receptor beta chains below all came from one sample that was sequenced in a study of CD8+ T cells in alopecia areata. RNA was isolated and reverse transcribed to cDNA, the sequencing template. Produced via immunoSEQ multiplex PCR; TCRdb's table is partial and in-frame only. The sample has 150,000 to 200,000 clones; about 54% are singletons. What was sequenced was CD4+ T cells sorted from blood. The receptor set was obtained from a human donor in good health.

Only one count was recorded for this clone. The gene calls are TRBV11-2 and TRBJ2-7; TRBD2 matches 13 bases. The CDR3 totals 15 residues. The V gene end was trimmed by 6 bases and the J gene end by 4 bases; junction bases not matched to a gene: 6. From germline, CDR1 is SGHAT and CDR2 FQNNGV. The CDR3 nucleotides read TGTGCCAGCAGTTCCGGGACTAGCGGGATATACGAGCAGTACTTC. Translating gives CASSSGTSGIYEQYF.

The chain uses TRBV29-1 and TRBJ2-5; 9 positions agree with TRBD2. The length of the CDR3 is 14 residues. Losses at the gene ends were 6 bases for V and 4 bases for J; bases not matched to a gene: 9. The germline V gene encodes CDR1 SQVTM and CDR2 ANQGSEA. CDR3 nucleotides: TGCAGCGTAAAAGCGGGAGGCCCCGGAGAGACCCAGTACTTC. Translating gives CSVKAGGPGETQYF. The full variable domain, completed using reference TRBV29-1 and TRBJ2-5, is SAVISQKPSRDICQRGTSLTIQCQVDSQVTMMFWYRQQPGQSLTLIATANQGSEATYESGFVIDKFPISRPNLTFSTLTVSNMSPEDSSIYLCSVKAGGPGETQYFGPGTRLLVL.

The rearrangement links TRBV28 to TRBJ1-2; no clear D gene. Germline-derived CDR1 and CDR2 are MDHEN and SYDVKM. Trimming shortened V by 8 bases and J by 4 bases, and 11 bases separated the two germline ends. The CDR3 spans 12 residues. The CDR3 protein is CASDRWPYGYTF. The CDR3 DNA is TGTGCCAGCGACCGATGGCCCTATGGCTACACCTTC.

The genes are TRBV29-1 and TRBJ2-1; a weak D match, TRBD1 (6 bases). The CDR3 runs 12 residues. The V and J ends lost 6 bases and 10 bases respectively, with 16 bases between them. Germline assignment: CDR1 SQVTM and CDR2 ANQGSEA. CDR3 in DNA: TGCAGCGTGCTTAAACAGGGTGGCGAGCAGTTCTTC. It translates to CSVLKQGGEQFF.

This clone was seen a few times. The CDR3 sequence is CASSSGGNTEAFF. The DNA for the CDR3 is TGTGCCAGCAGCTCAGGGGGGAACACTGAAGCTTTCTTT. J is TRBJ1-1 and V is TRBV7-9; 7 nucleotides align to TRBD1. Germline V CDR1 and CDR2: SEHNR, FQNEAQ (reference sequence). CDR3 size: 13 residues. Trimming took 4 bases from V and 1 from J; bases not matched to a gene: 0. The variable domain in full, with the rest retrieved from reference TRBV7-9 and TRBJ1-1, is DTGVSQNPRHKITKRGQNVTFRCDPISEHNRLYWYRQTLGQGPEFLTYFQNEAQLEKSRLLSDRFSAERPKGSFSTLEIQRTEQGDSAMYLCASSSGGNTEAFFGQGTRLTVV.

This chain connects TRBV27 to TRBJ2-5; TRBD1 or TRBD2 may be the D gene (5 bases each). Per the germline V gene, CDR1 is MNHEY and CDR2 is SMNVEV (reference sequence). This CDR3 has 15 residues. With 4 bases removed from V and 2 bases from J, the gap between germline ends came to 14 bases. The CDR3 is CASSSRGTRQETQYF. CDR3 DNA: TGTGCCAGCAGTTCACGAGGGACCAGACAAGAGACCCAGTACTTC.

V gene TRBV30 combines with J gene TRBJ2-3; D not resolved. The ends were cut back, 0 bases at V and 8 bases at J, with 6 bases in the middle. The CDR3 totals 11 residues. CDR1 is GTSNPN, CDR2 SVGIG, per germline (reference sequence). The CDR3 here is CAWSVSPTQYF. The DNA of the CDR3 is TGTGCCTGGAGTGTATCCCCTACGCAGTATTTT.

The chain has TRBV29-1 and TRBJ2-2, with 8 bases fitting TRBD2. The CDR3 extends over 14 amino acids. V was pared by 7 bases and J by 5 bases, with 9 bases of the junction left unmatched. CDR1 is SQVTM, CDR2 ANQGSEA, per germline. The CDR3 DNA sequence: TGCAGCGGTCGAGCGGGAGTTAAGACCGGGGAGCTGTTTTTT. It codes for CSGRAGVKTGELFF.

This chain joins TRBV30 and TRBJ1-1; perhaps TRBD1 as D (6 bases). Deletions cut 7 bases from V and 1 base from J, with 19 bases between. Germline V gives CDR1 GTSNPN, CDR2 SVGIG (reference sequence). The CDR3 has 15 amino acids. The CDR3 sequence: CASSLRQDSNTEAFF. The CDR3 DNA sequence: TGTGCCTCAAGCCTAAGACAGGATTCGAACACTGAAGCTTTCTTT.

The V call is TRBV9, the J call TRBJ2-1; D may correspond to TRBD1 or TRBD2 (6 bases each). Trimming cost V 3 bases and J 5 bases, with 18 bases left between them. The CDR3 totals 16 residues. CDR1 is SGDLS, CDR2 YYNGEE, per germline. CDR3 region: CASSAPHEGGHNEQFF. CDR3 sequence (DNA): TGTGCCAGCAGCGCCCCCCATGAGGGGGGTCACAATGAGCAGTTCTTC.

CDR3 in amino acids: CASSDGGYYNEQFF. The CDR3 region has the DNA TGCGCCAGCAGTGACGGGGGCTACTACAATGAGCAGTTCTTC. This chain uses TRBV10-2 with TRBJ2-1; D possibly matches TRBD1 or TRBD2 (6 bases each). In germline, CDR1 is WSHSY, CDR2 SAAADI. The CDR3 has 14 residues. Trimming removed 3 bases from V and 3 bases from J, with 9 bases in between.

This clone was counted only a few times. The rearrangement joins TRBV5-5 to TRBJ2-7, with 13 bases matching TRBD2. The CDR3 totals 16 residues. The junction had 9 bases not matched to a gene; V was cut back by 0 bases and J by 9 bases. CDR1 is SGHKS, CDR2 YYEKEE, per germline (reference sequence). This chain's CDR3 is CASSLEPRLAGGPQYF. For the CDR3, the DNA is TGTGCCAGCAGCTTGGAACCGCGACTAGCGGGAGGACCGCAGTACTTC.

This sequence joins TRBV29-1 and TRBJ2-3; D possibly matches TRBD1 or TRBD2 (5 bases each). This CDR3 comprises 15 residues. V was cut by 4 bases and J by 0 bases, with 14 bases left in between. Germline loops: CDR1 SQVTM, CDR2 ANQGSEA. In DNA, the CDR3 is TGCAGCGTTGCGTACGGGGCCGGTAGCACAGATACGCAGTATTTT. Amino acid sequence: CSVAYGAGSTDTQYF.

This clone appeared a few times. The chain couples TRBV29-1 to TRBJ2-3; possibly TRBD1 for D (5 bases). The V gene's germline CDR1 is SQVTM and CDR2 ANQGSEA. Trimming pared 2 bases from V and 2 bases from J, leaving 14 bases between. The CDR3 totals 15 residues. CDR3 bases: TGCAGCGTTGAAAGGGGTCAGGGTCACACAGATACGCAGTATTTT. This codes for CSVERGQGHTDTQYF.

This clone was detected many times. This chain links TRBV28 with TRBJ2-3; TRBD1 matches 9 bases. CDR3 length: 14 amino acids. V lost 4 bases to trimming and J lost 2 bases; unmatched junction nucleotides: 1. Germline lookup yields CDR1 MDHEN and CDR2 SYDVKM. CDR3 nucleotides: TGTGCCAGCAGTTGGACAGGGGACACAGATACGCAGTATTTT. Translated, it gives CASSWTGDTDTQYF. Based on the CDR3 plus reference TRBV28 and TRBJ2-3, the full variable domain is DVKVTQSSRYLVKRTGEKVFLECVQDMDHENMFWYRQDPGLGLRLIYFSYDVKMKEKGDIPEGYSVSREKKERFSLILESASTNQTSMYLCASSWTGDTDTQYFGPGTRLTVL.

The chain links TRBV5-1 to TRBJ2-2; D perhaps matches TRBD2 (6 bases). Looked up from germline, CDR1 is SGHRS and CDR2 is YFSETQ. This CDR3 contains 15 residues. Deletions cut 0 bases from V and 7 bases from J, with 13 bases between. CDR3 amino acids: CASSLAGVEGGELFF. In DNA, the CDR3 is TGCGCCAGCAGCTTGGCGGGAGTAGAAGGCGGGGAGCTGTTTTTT.

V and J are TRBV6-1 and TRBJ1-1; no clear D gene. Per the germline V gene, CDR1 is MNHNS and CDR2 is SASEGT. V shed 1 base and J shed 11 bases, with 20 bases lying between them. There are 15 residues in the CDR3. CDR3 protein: CASSEVRWGVVAAFF. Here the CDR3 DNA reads TGTGCCAGCAGTGAAGTTCGGTGGGGTGTCGTGGCCGCTTTCTTT.

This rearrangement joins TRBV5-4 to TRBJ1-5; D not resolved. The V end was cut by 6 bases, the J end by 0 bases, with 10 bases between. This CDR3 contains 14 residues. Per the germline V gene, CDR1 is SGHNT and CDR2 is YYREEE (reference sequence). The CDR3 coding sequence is TGTGCCAGCACCCTTTGGGGTAGCAATCAGCCCCAGCATTTT. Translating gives CASTLWGSNQPQHF.

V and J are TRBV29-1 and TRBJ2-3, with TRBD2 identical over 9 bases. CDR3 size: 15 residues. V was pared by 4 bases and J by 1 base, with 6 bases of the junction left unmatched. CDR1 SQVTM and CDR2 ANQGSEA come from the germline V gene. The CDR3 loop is CSVGILAGRTDTQYF. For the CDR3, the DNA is TGCAGCGTTGGAATCCTAGCGGGGCGCACAGATACGCAGTATTTT.

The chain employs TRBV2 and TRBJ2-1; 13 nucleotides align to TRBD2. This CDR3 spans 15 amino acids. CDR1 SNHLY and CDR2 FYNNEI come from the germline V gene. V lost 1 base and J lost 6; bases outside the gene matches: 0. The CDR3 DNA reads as TGTGCCAGCAGTGAAGGGACTAGCGGGAGCAATGAGCAGTTCTTC. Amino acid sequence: CASSEGTSGSNEQFF. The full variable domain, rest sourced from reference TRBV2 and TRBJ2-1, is EPEVTQTPSHQVTQMGQEVILRCVPISNHLYFYWYRQILGQKVEFLVSFYNNEISEKSEIFDDQFSVERPDGSNFTLKIRSTKLEDSAMYFCASSEGTSGSNEQFFGPGTRLTVL.

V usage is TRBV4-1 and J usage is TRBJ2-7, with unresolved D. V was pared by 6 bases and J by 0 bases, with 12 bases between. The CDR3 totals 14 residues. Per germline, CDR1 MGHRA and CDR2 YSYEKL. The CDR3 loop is CASSMNSLSYEQYF. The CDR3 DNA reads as TGCGCCAGCAGTATGAACAGCCTCTCCTACGAGCAGTACTTC.

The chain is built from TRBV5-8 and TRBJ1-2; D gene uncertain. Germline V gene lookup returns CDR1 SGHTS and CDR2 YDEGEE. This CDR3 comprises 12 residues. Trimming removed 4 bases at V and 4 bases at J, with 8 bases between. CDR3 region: CASSNRGYGYTF. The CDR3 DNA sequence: TGTGCCAGCAGCAATCGAGGCTATGGCTACACCTTC.